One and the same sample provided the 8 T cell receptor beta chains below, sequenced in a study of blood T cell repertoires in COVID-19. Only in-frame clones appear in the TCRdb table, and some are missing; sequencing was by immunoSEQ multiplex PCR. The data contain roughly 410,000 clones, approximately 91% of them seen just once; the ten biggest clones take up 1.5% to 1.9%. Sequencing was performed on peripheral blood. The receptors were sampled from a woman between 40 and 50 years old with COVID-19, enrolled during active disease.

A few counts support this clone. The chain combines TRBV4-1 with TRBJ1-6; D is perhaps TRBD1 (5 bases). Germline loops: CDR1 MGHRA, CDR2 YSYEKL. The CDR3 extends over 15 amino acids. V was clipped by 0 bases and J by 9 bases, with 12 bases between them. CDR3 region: CASSQEEGVGSPLHF. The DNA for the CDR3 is TGCGCCAGCAGCCAAGAAGAAGGGGTCGGTTCACCCCTCCACTTT.

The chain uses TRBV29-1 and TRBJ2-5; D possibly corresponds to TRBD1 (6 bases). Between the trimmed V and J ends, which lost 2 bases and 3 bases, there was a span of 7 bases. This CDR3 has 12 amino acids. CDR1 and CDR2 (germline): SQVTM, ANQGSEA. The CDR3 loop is CSVEPGEETQYF. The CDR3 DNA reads TGCAGCGTTGAACCAGGGGAAGAGACCCAGTACTTC.

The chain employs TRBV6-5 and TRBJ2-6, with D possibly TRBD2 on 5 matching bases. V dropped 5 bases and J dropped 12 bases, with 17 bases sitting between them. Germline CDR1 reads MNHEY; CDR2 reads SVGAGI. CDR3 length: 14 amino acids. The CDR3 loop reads CASSPRTGVGVLTF. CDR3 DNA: TGTGCCAGCAGTCCGCGGACCGGGGTGGGCGTCCTGACTTTC.

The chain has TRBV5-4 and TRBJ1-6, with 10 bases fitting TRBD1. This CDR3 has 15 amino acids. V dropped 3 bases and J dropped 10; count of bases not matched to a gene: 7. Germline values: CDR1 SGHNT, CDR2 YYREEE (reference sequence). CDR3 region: CASSSRTGGGSPLHF. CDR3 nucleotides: TGTGCCAGCAGCTCCCGGACAGGGGGAGGGTCACCCCTCCACTTT.

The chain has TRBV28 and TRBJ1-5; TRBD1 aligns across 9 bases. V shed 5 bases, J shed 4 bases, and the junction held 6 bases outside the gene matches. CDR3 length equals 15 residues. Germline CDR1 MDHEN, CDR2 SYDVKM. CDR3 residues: CASSRLGQGNQPQHF. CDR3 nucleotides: TGTGCCAGCAGTCGCTTGGGACAGGGTAATCAGCCCCAGCATTTT.

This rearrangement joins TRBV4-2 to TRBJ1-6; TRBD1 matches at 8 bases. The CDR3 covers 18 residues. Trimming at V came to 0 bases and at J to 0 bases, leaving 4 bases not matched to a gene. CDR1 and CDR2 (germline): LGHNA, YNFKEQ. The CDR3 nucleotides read TGTGCCAGCAGCCAAGAAAACAGGGGGAACTCCTATAATTCACCCCTCCACTTT. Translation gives CASSQENRGNSYNSPLHF.

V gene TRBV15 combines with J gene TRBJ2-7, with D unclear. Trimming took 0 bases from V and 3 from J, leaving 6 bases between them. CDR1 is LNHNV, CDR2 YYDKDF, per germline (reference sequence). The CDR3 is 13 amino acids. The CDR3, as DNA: TGTGCCACCAGCAGAGATATTAGCTACGAGCAGTACTTC. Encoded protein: CATSRDISYEQYF.

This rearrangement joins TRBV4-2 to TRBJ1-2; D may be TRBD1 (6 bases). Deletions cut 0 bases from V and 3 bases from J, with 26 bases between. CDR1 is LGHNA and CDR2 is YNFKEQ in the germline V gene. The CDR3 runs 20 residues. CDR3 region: CASSQEATPHPQGPYYGYTF. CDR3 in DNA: TGTGCCAGCAGCCAAGAAGCAACTCCCCACCCACAGGGACCCTACTATGGCTACACCTTC.